This TCR beta chain was documented in a study of OX40 agonist ivuxolimab in advanced cancers. Background on the study: Patients with hepatocellular carcinoma, melanoma, renal cell or head and neck cancer made up the dose-escalation patients.

Study results and caveats: Among the lowest peripheral clonal expansion occurred in 0.1-3.0 mg/kg partial responders.

Points on this clone: What it binds is not known.

Produced via immunoSEQ multiplex PCR; TCRdb's table is partial and in-frame only. This sample has tens of thousands of clones, with roughly 92% found just once. The CDR3 has 13 amino acids. Losses at the gene ends were 4 bases for V and 5 bases for J; bases not matched to a gene: 4. Germline V gives CDR1 SGDLS, CDR2 YYNGEE. The TCR was taken from an adult with an advanced solid tumor such as melanoma, head and neck, liver or kidney cancer. Sequenced material: CD4+ or CD8+ T cells sorted from blood, taken in a trial of the OX40 agonist ivuxolimab. This chain uses TRBV9 with TRBJ2-5; 8 bases are a match to TRBD2. The CDR3 reads CASSPGGAETQYF. In DNA, the CDR3 is TGTGCCAGCAGCCCCGGGGGGGCGGAGACCCAGTACTTC.